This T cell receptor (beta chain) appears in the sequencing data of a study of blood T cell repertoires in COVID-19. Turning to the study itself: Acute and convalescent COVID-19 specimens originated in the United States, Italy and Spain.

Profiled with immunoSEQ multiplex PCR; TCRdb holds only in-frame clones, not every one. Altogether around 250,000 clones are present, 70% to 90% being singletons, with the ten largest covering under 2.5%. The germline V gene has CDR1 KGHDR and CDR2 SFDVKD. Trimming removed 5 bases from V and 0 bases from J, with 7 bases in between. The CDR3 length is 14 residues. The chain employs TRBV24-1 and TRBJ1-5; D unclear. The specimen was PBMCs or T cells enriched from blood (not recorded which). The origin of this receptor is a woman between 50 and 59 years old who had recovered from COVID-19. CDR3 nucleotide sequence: TGTGCCACCAGTGCCCCCTATAGCAATCAGCCCCAGCATTTT. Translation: CATSAPYSNQPQHF.